A single sample gave rise to the 27 T cell receptor beta chains below, sequenced in a study of T-cell memory formation after mild COVID-19. One entry per CDR3 protein results from TCRdb running MiXCR on the 5' RACE reads. The sample shows about 150,000 distinct CDR3 sequences, approximately 5.7% of them seen only once. Sequencing was performed on PBMCs or a T cell subset sorted from them (not recorded which). Source of these receptors: an adult woman who had mild COVID-19 (a few samples of this study predate the infection). Cell type and time point are not known.

This chain connects TRBV7-9 to TRBJ1-1; TRBD1 is a possible D gene (5 bases). Looked up from germline, CDR1 is SEHNR and CDR2 is FQNEAQ (reference sequence). CDR3 length: 15 residues. The V gene lost 1 base and the J gene lost 3 bases, with 12 bases spanning the gap. CDR3 DNA: TGTGCCAGCAGCTTAGGACAGACTACCTACACTGAAGCTTTCTTT. This codes for CASSLGQTTYTEAFF.

Ten or more counts support this clonotype. The V call is TRBV15, the J call TRBJ2-1; D tentatively fits TRBD1 or TRBD2 (5 bases each). V was shortened by 5 bases and J by 5 bases, with 16 bases between the two germline ends. Germline-derived CDR1 and CDR2 are LNHNV and YYDKDF (reference sequence). This CDR3 region has 15 residues. The CDR3 sequence is CATSSRTGPNNEQFF. DNA of the CDR3: TGTGCCACCAGCTCCCGTACGGGGCCAAACAATGAGCAGTTCTTC.

This clonotype turned up a few times. In nucleotides, the CDR3 is TGTGCCAGCAGCCAAGATACGAGGGTCGGCACTGAAGCTTTCTTT. Encoded protein: CASSQDTRVGTEAFF. V gene TRBV4-2 combines with J gene TRBJ1-1; D is ambiguous. Germline lookup yields CDR1 LGHNA and CDR2 YNFKEQ. This CDR3 region has 15 residues. V was clipped by 0 bases and J by 4 bases, with 12 bases between them.

This clonotype was observed at least ten times. The chain employs TRBV6-5 and TRBJ1-1; D gene uncertain. Germline V gives CDR1 MNHEY, CDR2 SVGAGI. Trimming stripped 7 bases from V and 10 bases from J, with 28 bases between. This CDR3 comprises 16 residues. CDR3 nucleotide sequence: TGTGCCAGCACCGACCTCGGGAGGGCCTCAAGAGCGGGAGCTTTCTTT. As protein: CASTDLGRASRAGAFF.

This clonotype was picked up many times. The chain employs TRBV12-3 or TRBV12-4 and TRBJ2-1; D is perhaps TRBD1 or TRBD2 (5 bases each). Trimming removed 1 base at V and 5 bases at J, with 12 bases between. This CDR3 has 15 residues. This CDR3 is CASSLVGTPNNEQFF. CDR3 nucleotide sequence: TGTGCCAGCAGTTTAGTGGGGACCCCCAACAATGAGCAGTTCTTC.

This clonotype was observed many times. The chain is built from TRBV6-1 and TRBJ2-7; 7 nucleotides align to TRBD2. Germline V gene sequence: CDR1 MNHNS, CDR2 SASEGT. The CDR3 covers 15 residues. The junction had 12 bases not matched to a gene; V was cut back by 2 bases and J by 8 bases. The DNA of the CDR3 is TGTGCCAGCAGTGAAACCGGGGGGTCAGGCTCTAAGCAGTACTTC. This codes for CASSETGGSGSKQYF.

The rearrangement links TRBV25-1 to TRBJ1-6; TRBD1 matches 8 bases. Germline CDR1 MGHDK, CDR2 SYGVNS. After removal of 6 bases from V and 10 bases from J, the junction contained 8 bases not matched to a gene. CDR3 length: 14 amino acids. CDR3 nucleotides: TGTGCCAGCAGCCGGACAGGGCTGGGGTCACCCCTCCACTTT. Its translation: CASSRTGLGSPLHF.

The sample holds many counts of this clonotype. The chain couples TRBV12-3 or TRBV12-4 to TRBJ1-1; 9 nucleotides agree with TRBD1. Unmatched junction bases numbered 2, after V lost 6 bases and J lost 0 bases. The CDR3 has 14 residues. CDR3 protein: CASSGTGMNTEAFF. The CDR3 DNA reads TGTGCCAGCAGCGGGACAGGGATGAACACTGAAGCTTTCTTT.

This clonotype was seen only a few times. This sequence joins TRBV29-1 and TRBJ1-3; D is uncertain. V lost 5 bases to trimming and J lost 0 bases, with 8 bases between them. This CDR3 has 13 residues. Germline CDR1 reads SQVTM; CDR2 reads ANQGSEA. CDR3 nucleotides: TGCAGCGTTCGAGGAGCCTCTGGAAACACCATATATTTT. Its protein product is CSVRGASGNTIYF.

There are a few counts of this clonotype. The J gene is TRBJ1-5, the V gene TRBV12-3 or TRBV12-4, with a tentative D call TRBD1 (6 bases). V lost 6 bases to trimming and J lost 6 bases, with 15 bases between them. The CDR3 has 14 amino acids. The CDR3 nucleotides read TGTGCCAGCAGCCTGCAGGGGTTCGGTCAGCCCCAGCATTTT. This codes for CASSLQGFGQPQHF.

This clonotype showed up just a few times. V is TRBV6-5 and J is TRBJ1-1, with D possibly being TRBD1 (6 bases). The length of the CDR3 is 15 residues. Trimming took 2 bases from V and 0 from J, leaving 10 bases between them. CDR1 and CDR2 from the germline V gene are MNHEY and SVGAGI. CDR3 coding DNA: TGTGCCAGCAGTTACACCCAGGGGATGAACACTGAAGCTTTCTTT. This encodes CASSYTQGMNTEAFF.

In its sample, this clonotype was seen a few times. V and J are TRBV10-3 and TRBJ2-7; D gene unclear. The CDR3 spans 11 residues. The V and J ends lost 10 bases and 2 bases respectively, with 9 bases between them. Germline values: CDR1 ENHRY, CDR2 SYGVKD. The CDR3 sequence is CATVETYEQYF. For the CDR3, the DNA is TGTGCCACTGTTGAGACCTACGAGCAGTACTTC.

This clonotype was counted many times. The rearrangement links TRBV7-2 to TRBJ2-7; 7 nucleotides match TRBD2. This CDR3 has 19 residues. Germline CDR1 SGHTA, CDR2 FQGNSA. The junction had 19 bases not matched to a gene; V was cut back by 5 bases and J by 0 bases. Here the CDR3 DNA reads TGTGCCAGCAGCCTATTAGGAATTGAGCTAGCGGTTAGCTCCTACGAGCAGTACTTC. This codes for CASSLLGIELAVSSYEQYF.

This clonotype occurred many times. The junction departs from germline at one end; a sequencing error may be responsible. The gene calls are TRBV3-1 and TRBJ2-7, with TRBD1 as a possible D gene (5 bases). In germline, CDR1 is LGHDT, CDR2 YNNKEL (reference sequence). The CDR3 covers 12 residues. The CDR3 DNA reads as TGTGCCAGCAGCAAAGACAGCTACGAGCAGTACTTC. Amino acids: CASSKDSYEQYF.

This clonotype was observed a handful of times. This rearrangement joins TRBV4-3 to TRBJ1-1, with unresolved D. Trimming pared 3 bases from V and 0 bases from J, leaving 5 bases between. The CDR3 length is 13 residues. Looked up from germline, CDR1 is LGHNA and CDR2 is YSLEER. CDR3 residues: CASSHQMNTEAFF. CDR3 sequence (DNA): TGCGCCAGCAGCCATCAGATGAACACTGAAGCTTTCTTT.

This chain joins TRBV12-5 and TRBJ2-1, with D tentatively TRBD1 (5 bases). The germline CDR1 and CDR2 sequences are LGHNT and FRNRAP. The CDR3 sequence is 14 residues long. The germline V and J ends were trimmed by 6 bases and 4 bases, with 13 bases remaining between them. The CDR3 coding sequence is TGTGCTAGTGGACATTCGACAGATTACAATGAGCAGTTCTTC. It codes for CASGHSTDYNEQFF.

This clonotype was seen ten or more times. The J gene is TRBJ2-1, the V gene TRBV7-9; perhaps TRBD2 as D (6 bases). Trimming took 2 bases from V and 8 from J, leaving 22 bases between them. Germline CDR1 is SEHNR and CDR2 is FQNEAQ (reference sequence). The CDR3 has 17 amino acids. The CDR3 is CASSLRGYGSPVHEQFF. The CDR3 DNA reads as TGTGCCAGCAGCTTAAGGGGATACGGGAGCCCTGTCCATGAGCAGTTCTTC.

This clonotype was detected only once. This clone may be a read error of a much larger clone one base away. The chain recombines TRBV7-2 with TRBJ1-5; D perhaps matches TRBD1 (6 bases). The germline CDR1 and CDR2 sequences are SGHTA and FQGNSA. The CDR3 sequence is 16 residues long. In DNA form, the CDR3 reads TGTGCCAGCAGCTTAGCGACGGGGGCTGGTAATCAGCGCCAGCATTTT. Translated, it gives CASSLATGAGNQRQHF.

There are a few counts of this clonotype. The genes are TRBV24-1 and TRBJ2-1; D is perhaps TRBD1 or TRBD2 (5 bases each). The CDR3 has 16 amino acids. V lost 2 bases, J lost 7 bases, and 17 bases lay in between. Germline loops: CDR1 KGHDR, CDR2 SFDVKD. The CDR3 DNA reads TGTGCCACCAGTGATTCTAGGGACCATCTTCGGAATGAGCAGTTCTTC. Translating gives CATSDSRDHLRNEQFF.

This clonotype was recorded many times. V usage is TRBV7-2 and J usage is TRBJ2-7; 9 bases match TRBD2. V shed 1 base, J shed 10 bases, and the junction held 5 bases outside the gene matches. The CDR3 loop spans 13 amino acids. The germline CDR1 and CDR2 sequences are SGHTA and FQGNSA. CDR3 sequence: CASSLVGGRVQYF. DNA for the CDR3: TGTGCCAGCAGCTTAGTTGGCGGGAGGGTACAGTACTTC.

The table lists this clonotype with many counts. The chain employs TRBV5-1 and TRBJ2-1; the D gene could be TRBD1 or TRBD2 (5 bases each). Trimming removed 1 base from V and 4 bases from J, with 15 bases in between. Looked up from germline, CDR1 is SGHRS and CDR2 is YFSETQ. This CDR3 is built from 16 residues. This CDR3 reads CASSLSPGRSYNEQFF. CDR3 bases: TGCGCCAGCAGCTTGTCACCGGGGCGCTCTTACAATGAGCAGTTCTTC.

The V gene is TRBV20-1, the J gene TRBJ2-2; 13 bases line up with TRBD2. The CDR3 has 17 amino acids. Looked up from germline, CDR1 is DFQATT and CDR2 is SNEGSKA (reference sequence). The CDR3 DNA follows: TGCGGACTGAGGACGGGGACTAGCGGGACAAGAGGCGGGGAGCTGTTTTTT. This sequence encodes CGLRTGTSGTRGGELFF.

This clonotype was detected a few times. The chain uses TRBV5-5 and TRBJ1-2; 9 nucleotides align to TRBD1. This CDR3 is built from 14 residues. V lost 4 bases, J lost 2 bases, and 3 bases stayed unmatched. Germline V gene sequence: CDR1 SGHKS, CDR2 YYEKEE (reference sequence). The CDR3 sequence: CASSGGQGNYGYTF. CDR3 nucleotides: TGTGCCAGCAGCGGAGGACAGGGGAACTATGGCTACACCTTC.

This clonotype has only a few counts. The chain recombines TRBV15 with TRBJ1-6; D is uncertain. CDR3 length: 15 residues. CDR1 and CDR2 (germline): LNHNV, YYDKDF (reference sequence). V lost 1 base and J lost 7, with 11 bases in between. CDR3 residues: CATSRAGSGNSPLHF. The CDR3 bases are TGTGCCACCAGCAGAGCCGGCTCGGGGAATTCACCCCTCCACTTT.

This clonotype was seen more than once but under ten times. The chain has TRBV3-1 and TRBJ2-4, with a possible D match to TRBD1 (6 bases). The germline V and J ends were trimmed by 0 bases and 14 bases, with 17 bases remaining between them. The CDR3 has 14 residues. CDR1 is LGHDT, CDR2 YNNKEL, per germline (reference sequence). CDR3 DNA sequence: TGTGCCAGCAGCCAAGATCTCCAGGGACATTGGAAGTACTTC. Residues: CASSQDLQGHWKYF.

The chain links TRBV4-3 to TRBJ2-2; D perhaps matches TRBD2 (6 bases). The V gene lost 0 bases and the J gene lost 7 bases, with 15 bases spanning the gap. From germline, CDR1 is LGHNA and CDR2 YSLEER. The CDR3 covers 16 residues. Here the CDR3 reads CASSQELAGWIGELFF. The CDR3 DNA follows: TGCGCCAGCAGCCAAGAGTTGGCGGGATGGATCGGGGAGCTGTTTTTT.

V usage is TRBV2 and J usage is TRBJ2-1; 8 bases fit TRBD2. The V segment lost 8 bases and the J segment 7 bases; nucleotides outside the gene matches: 13. The CDR3 is 15 amino acids. Germline CDR1 SNHLY, CDR2 FYNNEI. The CDR3 coding sequence is TGTGCCAGCTTCCGAGCCGGGGGGGCAGAAAATGAGCAGTTCTTC. It yields the protein CASFRAGGAENEQFF.